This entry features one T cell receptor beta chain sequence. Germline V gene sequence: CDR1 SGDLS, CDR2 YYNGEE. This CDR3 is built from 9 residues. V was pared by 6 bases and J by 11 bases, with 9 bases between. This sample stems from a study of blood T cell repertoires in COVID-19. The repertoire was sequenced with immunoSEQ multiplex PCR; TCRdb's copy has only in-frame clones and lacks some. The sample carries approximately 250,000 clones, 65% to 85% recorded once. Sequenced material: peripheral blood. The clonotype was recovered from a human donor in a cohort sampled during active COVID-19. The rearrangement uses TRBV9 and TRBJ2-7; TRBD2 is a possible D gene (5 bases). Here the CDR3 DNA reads TGTGCCAGCAACGGAGGCAAGTACTTC. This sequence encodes CASNGGKYF.